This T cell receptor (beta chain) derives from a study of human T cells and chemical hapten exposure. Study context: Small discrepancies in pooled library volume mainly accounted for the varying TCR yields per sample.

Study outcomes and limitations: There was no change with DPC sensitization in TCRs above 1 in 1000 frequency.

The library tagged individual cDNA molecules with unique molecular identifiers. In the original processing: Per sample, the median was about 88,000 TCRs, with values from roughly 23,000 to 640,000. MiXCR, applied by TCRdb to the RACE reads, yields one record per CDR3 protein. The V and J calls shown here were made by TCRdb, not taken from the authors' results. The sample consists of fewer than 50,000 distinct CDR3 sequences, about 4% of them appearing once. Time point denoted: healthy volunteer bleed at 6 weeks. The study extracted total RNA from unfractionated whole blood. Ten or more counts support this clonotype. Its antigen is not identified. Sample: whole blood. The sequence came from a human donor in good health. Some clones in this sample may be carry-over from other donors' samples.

CDR3 sequence (DNA): TGTGCCAGCAGGAGTGGGGGTGCCTATGGCTACACCTTC. Its translation: CASRSGGAYGYTF. The chain uses TRBV2 and TRBJ1-2; TRBD1 might be the D (5 bases). The CDR3 totals 13 residues. Germline V gene lookup returns CDR1 SNHLY and CDR2 FYNNEI. The V and J ends lost 6 bases and 4 bases respectively, with 12 bases between them.